This TCR beta chain is from a study of naive and memory T cell subsets. To note about this clonotype: Its specificity is not known.

CDR1 SNHLY and CDR2 FYNNEI come from the germline V gene. V gave up 0 bases and J gave up 4 bases, with 12 bases separating them. The CDR3 has 15 amino acids. Study results and caveats: From naive to CM, EM and EMRA, diversity decreased and Gini increased. Activation and differentiation may alter RNA-based TCR counts.

The beta constant-region primer was an equimolar mix of two oligonucleotides covering TRBC1 and TRBC2. TCRdb re-called the UMI-ligation and nested PCR reads with MiXCR, one entry per CDR3 protein. Counted here are about 85,000 distinct CDR3 sequences, under 15% occurring once; the ten biggest clones make up around 0.9%. The receptor's source is a human donor in good health. Source material: central memory CD4+ T cells from blood. The chain uses TRBV2 and TRBJ1-2; D remains ambiguous. The CDR3 reads CASSEADWRFYGYTF. The DNA of the CDR3 is TGTGCCAGCAGTGAAGCGGATTGGCGGTTCTATGGCTACACCTTC.